This record looks at one T cell receptor (beta chain) sequence and its context. The record originates from a study of blood T cell repertoires in COVID-19. Study information: Acute-phase and convalescent COVID-19 samples originated in the United States, Italy and Spain. The cDNA or gDNA used as material had been derived from T cells, B-cell-depleted T cells, or PBMCs.

Per the original methods: Reference gene primer amplification yielded estimated nucleated cell counts. Assay: immunoSEQ multiplex PCR; the TCRdb copy retains only in-frame clones and omits some. The DNA gave D and trimming, while V, J and clone size come from that table. The sample contains around 100,000 clones, more than 60% of which appear only once. Germline CDR1 reads MNHEY; CDR2 reads SMNVEV (reference sequence). The V and J ends lost 3 bases and 11 bases respectively, with 14 bases between them. This CDR3 region has 13 residues. V and J are TRBV27 and TRBJ2-1, with D hard to call. The sequenced sample consisted of peripheral blood. This clonotype originated in a man in his sixties or seventies with active or convalescent COVID-19. The CDR3 loop is CASSFDYESKQFF. CDR3 sequence (DNA): TGTGCCAGCAGTTTCGATTATGAGAGTAAGCAGTTCTTC.